The rows below give T cell receptor beta chains drawn from one sample of a study of human T cells and chemical hapten exposure. A single record per CDR3 protein comes from TCRdb applying MiXCR to the RACE reads. The table records under 200,000 distinct CDR3 sequences, just under 30% of them present only once. The specimen comprised whole blood, sampled in connection with sensitization to the hapten diphenylcyclopropenone (DPC). Every receptor here comes from a woman aged 25 to 39 with alopecia areata. Some clones in this sample may be carry-over from other donors' samples. CDR3s include the opening cysteine and the closing phenylalanine or tryptophan. Fields, in order: J gene, V gene, CDR3 protein.

J: TRBJ2-1; V: TRBV10-3; CDR3: CAIRTGGVGEQFF
J: TRBJ2-7; V: TRBV2; CDR3: CASRDRDRGTYEQYF
J: TRBJ1-4; V: TRBV7-2; CDR3: CASSLAWQGESKKLFF
J: TRBJ2-3; V: TRBV29-1; CDR3: CSVEVAGNTDTQYF
J: TRBJ2-7; V: TRBV11-2; CDR3: CASSPRGDEQYF
J: TRBJ2-7; V: TRBV9; CDR3: CASSLSSASLSYEQYF
J: TRBJ1-5; V: TRBV7-9; CDR3: CALPKGHWCQPQHF
J: TRBJ2-3; V: TRBV7-2; CDR3: CASSPGQVSDTQYF
J: TRBJ2-1; V: TRBV6-4; CDR3: CASSDVYSGYRFF
J: TRBJ2-3; V: TRBV4-1; CDR3: CASSQGVVSIGDTQYF
J: TRBJ2-5; V: TRBV7-9; CDR3: CASSRDRGTRETQYF
J: TRBJ2-1; V: TRBV29-1; CDR3: CSVPRASGSSWDEQFF
J: TRBJ2-5; V: TRBV4-2; CDR3: CASSQDQGQGRRETQYF
J: TRBJ1-1; V: TRBV20-1; CDR3: CSARVGSTEAFF
J: TRBJ2-1; V: TRBV2; CDR3: CASSENGMYNEQFF
J: TRBJ1-2; V: TRBV20-1; CDR3: CSADAGGRFSGYTF
J: TRBJ1-2; V: TRBV29-1; CDR3: CSVEAPTADLNYGYTF
J: TRBJ2-1; V: TRBV28; CDR3: CASSPPSGRGAEQFF
J: TRBJ1-1; V: TRBV28; CDR3: CASSFPGLGMNTEAFF
J: TRBJ1-2; V: TRBV7-2; CDR3: CASSLVVPYGYTF
J: TRBJ2-6; V: TRBV5-1; CDR3: CASTGGLGPGANVLTF
J: TRBJ2-2; V: TRBV27; CDR3: CASPNRTGELFF
J: TRBJ1-2; V: TRBV20-1; CDR3: CSARDWGVGYTF
J: TRBJ2-1; V: TRBV12-5; CDR3: CASALGQGLYNEQFF
J: TRBJ1-1; V: TRBV14; CDR3: CASSQVPGTTEAFF
J: TRBJ1-6; V: TRBV9; CDR3: CASSVKGAEGSPLHF
J: TRBJ1-4; V: TRBV15; CDR3: CATSERERRIEKLFF
J: TRBJ2-1; V: TRBV20-1; CDR3: CSARDVAGASSYNEQFF
J: TRBJ2-1; V: TRBV9; CDR3: CASSASSGSRNEQFF
J: TRBJ2-5; V: TRBV7-9; CDR3: CASSQPSGLGETQYF
J: TRBJ1-5; V: TRBV20-1; CDR3: CSARGQHNQPQHF
J: TRBJ2-2; V: TRBV7-3; CDR3: CASRPTGNTGELFF
J: TRBJ2-2; V: TRBV2; CDR3: CASSEAFATGELFF
J: TRBJ2-3; V: TRBV9; CDR3: CASSPDGADTQYF
J: TRBJ1-1; V: TRBV29-1; CDR3: CSGRQGTFEAFF
J: TRBJ1-6; V: TRBV3-1; CDR3: CASSQEGRRGNSPLHF
J: TRBJ2-3; V: TRBV20-1; CDR3: CSASRDSGRFADTQYF
J: TRBJ2-7; V: TRBV20-1; CDR3: CSARDIRQGAIYEQYF
J: TRBJ1-1; V: TRBV20-1; CDR3: CSAIQGNTEAFF
J: TRBJ2-5; V: TRBV7-2; CDR3: CASSLTLARETQYF
J: TRBJ1-1; V: TRBV20-1; CDR3: CSASSGLGAEAFF
J: TRBJ1-1; V: TRBV29-1; CDR3: CSVETRQGVSMNTEAFF
J: TRBJ2-1; V: TRBV29-1; CDR3: CSVVGGQGAVQFF
J: TRBJ2-1; V: TRBV5-1; CDR3: CASSLARMNYNEQFF
J: TRBJ1-3; V: TRBV29-1; CDR3: CSGGSASGNTIYF
J: TRBJ1-2; V: TRBV7-8; CDR3: CASSFGDNYGYTF
J: TRBJ2-1; V: TRBV6-1; CDR3: CASSEASGGAREQFF
J: TRBJ1-2; V: TRBV29-1; CDR3: CSVERGGVGYTF
J: TRBJ1-4; V: TRBV6-1; CDR3: CASSELVRGEKLFF
J: TRBJ2-3; V: TRBV28; CDR3: CASSLDGHTDTQYF
J: TRBJ2-7; V: TRBV10-3; CDR3: CAISGLAGVETYEQYF